The present entry profiles one TCR beta chain with its context. Participants were aged about 18 to 89 years from about 25 US areas. Cohort assignment relied on participant-reported clinical history. The source of the sample is a study of blood T cell repertoires in COVID-19. TCRdb's table, derived via immunoSEQ multiplex PCR, lists solely in-frame clones and lacks some. The top ten hold approximately 4.6% of the sample, which has some 210,000 clones, around 82% seen once. Sequencing input: PBMCs or T cells enriched from blood (not recorded which). The TCR comes from a man in his thirties or forties with acute COVID-19.

The CDR3 DNA is TGTGCCAGCGGGGGCCAGGGTAATCAGCCCCAGCATTTT. As protein: CASGGQGNQPQHF. The V gene is TRBV2, the J gene TRBJ1-5; D perhaps matches TRBD1 (6 bases). The germline V gene encodes CDR1 SNHLY and CDR2 FYNNEI. V was shortened by 8 bases and J by 4 bases, with 12 bases between the two germline ends. This CDR3 is 13 amino acids long.